Listed below are T cell receptor beta chains from one sample, sequenced in a study of blood T cell repertoires in COVID-19. The data were produced by immunoSEQ multiplex PCR, yet TCRdb's version contains in-frame clones alone and is incomplete. The sample has 400,000 to 550,000 clones; around 89% are singletons. The sequencing sample was made of peripheral blood. These receptors were obtained from a woman aged 25-40 years with acute or convalescent COVID-19. CDR3s include the opening cysteine and the closing phenylalanine or tryptophan. The D gene is left open where the match is weak. Expanded clones are given a class, and other clones once, few, many or no size at all.

clone_size j_call d_call v_call cdr3_aa cdr3_nt
- TRBJ2-3 TRBD1 TRBV2 CASSPGTGGRDTQYF TGTGCCAGCTCGCCAGGGACAGGGGGCCGAGATACGCAGTATTTT
- TRBJ1-5 - TRBV3-1/TRBV3-2 CASSSRNQPQHF TGTGCCAGCAGCTCTAGGAATCAGCCCCAGCATTTT
- TRBJ2-3 - TRBV7-2 CASSATRGFTDTQYF TGTGCCAGCAGCGCAACTAGGGGGTTCACAGATACGCAGTATTTT
few TRBJ1-4 - TRBV5-1 CASSLLGANNEKLFF TGCGCCAGCAGCTTGTTAGGGGCTAATAATGAAAAACTGTTTTTT
- TRBJ2-6 - TRBV7-9 CASKRGLVAGANVLTF TGTGCCAGCAAGAGAGGGTTGGTTGCTGGGGCCAACGTCCTGACTTTC
- TRBJ1-1 TRBD1 TRBV11-2 CASNWDRGTEAFF TGTGCCAGCAACTGGGACAGGGGCACTGAAGCTTTCTTT
- TRBJ2-7 TRBD2 TRBV9 CASSVGSGGAYEQYF TGTGCCAGCAGCGTTGGTAGCGGGGGGGCCTACGAGCAGTACTTC
- TRBJ1-1 - TRBV2 CASRGQIQKNTEAFF TGTGCCAGCAGAGGACAGATTCAAAAGAACACTGAAGCTTTCTTT
- TRBJ1-5 - TRBV10-2 CASSSGDQPQHF TGCGCCAGCTCGTCGGGGGATCAGCCCCAGCATTTT
- TRBJ1-6 TRBD1 TRBV5-1 CASSRQGDSDAPLHF TGCGCCAGCAGTCGACAGGGGGATAGTGATGCACCCCTCCACTTT
- TRBJ1-4 - TRBV5-6 CASSFVGGYGNEKLFF TGTGCCAGCAGCTTTGTAGGGGGTTATGGTAATGAAAAACTGTTTTTT
- TRBJ1-5 - TRBV7-9 CASQETGSNQPQHF TGTGCCAGTCAAGAAACAGGTAGCAATCAGCCCCAGCATTTT
once TRBJ1-2 - TRBV6-5 CASSRIRGGNGYTF TGTGCCAGCAGCCGGATCAGGGGCGGCAATGGCTACACCTTC
many TRBJ2-1 TRBD2 TRBV2 CASSSSGSSYNEQFF TGTGCCAGCAGTTCTAGCGGAAGCTCCTACAATGAGCAGTTCTTC
few TRBJ1-5 TRBD1 TRBV6-5 CASSYDRGLNQPQHF TGTGCCAGCAGTTACGACAGGGGTTTGAATCAGCCCCAGCATTTT
- TRBJ1-1 - TRBV14 CASSQQGNTEAFF TGTGCCAGCAGCCAGCAGGGGAACACTGAAGCTTTCTTT
- TRBJ2-5 - TRBV3-1/TRBV3-2 CASSPLSFDSPLQETQYF TGTGCCAGCAGCCCCTTATCCTTTGACAGTCCCCTTCAAGAGACCCAGTACTTC
once TRBJ2-7 TRBD1 TRBV19 CASSFRGTGETQYF TGTGCCAGTAGTTTCCGCGGGACAGGGGAGACGCAGTACTTC
- TRBJ1-1 - TRBV2 CASRSEMNTEAFF TGTGCCAGCAGGAGCGAAATGAACACTGAAGCTTTCTTT
- TRBJ2-3 TRBD2 TRBV28 CASLPGGSKDTQYF TGTGCCAGCCTCCCCGGGGGGTCTAAAGATACGCAGTATTTT
- TRBJ1-1 - TRBV29-1 CSVDTIGVEAFF TGCAGCGTAGACACAATAGGTGTTGAAGCTTTCTTT
- TRBJ2-7 TRBD1 TRBV4-1 CASSHLTGQGVHEQYF TGCGCCAGCAGCCACCTAACGGGACAGGGGGTCCACGAGCAGTACTTC
- TRBJ2-3 - TRBV7-9 CASSLGGVNAQYF TGTGCCAGCAGCTTAGGAGGTGTAAATGCGCAGTATTTT
- TRBJ1-4 - TRBV5-1 CASSFAQGYGEKLFF TGCGCCAGCAGCTTTGCCCAGGGGTACGGCGAAAAACTGTTTTTT
- TRBJ1-5 TRBD1 TRBV6-4 CASGDRGSFGSNQPQHF TGTGCCAGCGGAGACAGGGGCTCTTTCGGAAGCAATCAGCCCCAGCATTTT
once TRBJ2-3 - TRBV12-3/TRBV12-4 CASRRYTDTQYF TGTGCCAGCAGGCGGTACACAGATACGCAGTATTTT
- TRBJ2-2 - TRBV25-1 CASSEHRQVGNTGELFF TGTGCCAGCAGTGAACACCGACAGGTAGGGAACACCGGGGAGCTGTTTTTT
- TRBJ1-1 - TRBV5-5 CASSLGQSMNTEAFF TGTGCCAGCAGCTTGGGACAGAGCATGAACACTGAAGCTTTCTTT
- TRBJ2-7 - TRBV7-8 CASSHLGQPYYEQYF TGTGCCAGCAGCCACTTGGGACAACCCTATTACGAGCAGTACTTC
- TRBJ1-2 - TRBV5-5 CASSVQGRGYTF TGTGCCAGCAGCGTTCAGGGGAGAGGCTACACCTTC
- TRBJ2-5 - TRBV5-1 CASSAAASGWQTQYF TGCGCCAGCAGTGCTGCCGCCTCAGGGTGGCAGACCCAGTACTTC
- TRBJ2-7 TRBD1 TRBV14 CASSQTGQVYEQYF TGTGCCAGCAGCCAAACGGGACAGGTCTACGAGCAGTACTTC
- TRBJ1-6 TRBD1 TRBV5-1 CASSPIWDRQSPLHF TGCGCCAGCAGCCCCATCTGGGACAGGCAATCACCCCTCCACTTT
- TRBJ2-7 TRBD1 TRBV2 CASSGDSRSYEQYF TGTGCCAGCAGTGGGGACAGTAGATCGTACGAGCAGTACTTC
- TRBJ1-2 - TRBV28 CASSLEGPNYGYTF TGTGCCAGCAGTTTAGAGGGTCCTAACTATGGCTACACCTTC
once TRBJ1-5 - TRBV28 CASKPNRAISNQPQHF TGTGCCAGCAAACCTAACAGGGCAATTAGCAATCAGCCCCAGCATTTT
once TRBJ1-2 - TRBV6-2/TRBV6-3 CASSLPGIGYTF TGTGCCAGCAGTCTACCAGGTATAGGCTACACCTTC
- TRBJ1-1 - TRBV7-9 CASSSRGTEAFF TGTGCCAGCAGCTCAAGGGGGACTGAAGCTTTCTTT
once TRBJ2-3 TRBD1 TRBV19 CASSIRQGGTDTQYF TGTGCCAGTAGTATCCGACAGGGGGGCACAGATACGCAGTATTTT
- TRBJ1-2 - TRBV7-2 CASSYDTNYGYTF TGTGCCAGCAGCTACGACACCAACTATGGCTACACCTTC
- TRBJ1-5 - TRBV12-3/TRBV12-4 CASSFRGNQPQHF TGTGCCAGCAGTTTTAGGGGGAATCAGCCCCAGCATTTT
- TRBJ1-6 - TRBV28 CASSFRGSPLHF TGTGCCAGCAGTTTTAGGGGGTCACCCCTCCACTTT
- TRBJ1-3 TRBD1 TRBV9 CASSVGRGPGNTIYF TGTGCCAGCAGCGTAGGAAGGGGGCCTGGAAACACCATATATTTT
once TRBJ1-1 - TRBV2 CASRGGWFAFF TGTGCCAGCAGGGGGGGATGGTTCGCTTTCTTT
- TRBJ2-1 - TRBV7-2 CASSLGSAEQFF TGTGCCAGCAGCTTAGGGAGCGCTGAGCAGTTCTTC